This T cell receptor beta chain was recorded in a study of T cells in Graves' hyperthyroidism and ophthalmopathy (dated by TCRdb to between 2017 and 2020). For context, the study as a whole: Peripheral blood was collected at initial diagnosis, before any treatment. The roughly 100 discovery patients were randomly divided into training and test sets at a 7:3 ratio. A discovery cohort of fewer than 110 patients, 43 with Graves' ophthalmopathy and more than 55 with stable Graves' hyperthyroidism, was used to find distinguishing TCR V-J signatures. Whether ophthalmopathy could be predicted prospectively was tested in an independent validation cohort made up of roughly 20 hyperthyroidism patients plus 17 patients who later progressed to ophthalmopathy. According to the paper, TCR Vbeta CDR3 sequencing was carried out on approximately 140 peripheral blood samples, which came from under 50 ophthalmopathy, around 74 hyperthyroidism and some 17 progressor patients. In addition, the study compared T-cell repertoires in thyroid tissue and in blood from roughly six Graves' hyperthyroidism patients. After blood sampling, hyperthyroidism patients were treated with methimazole at a starting dose of 30 mg daily, and ophthalmopathy patients were treated with high-dose intravenous methylprednisolone.

There are many counts of this clonotype. Its specific antigen is unknown. It has no much larger one-base neighbor in the sample; base qualities were not kept. TCR beta CDR3 regions were amplified from RNA transcripts. The TCR CDR3 was subjected to a first round of RT-PCR using the HTBI primer set and the Qiagen OneStep RT-PCR kit. The libraries were constructed in a second round of multiplex PCR and then size-selected and purified. Sequencing of the libraries was done on an Illumina HiSeq2000 using paired-end 100 bp reads. The paper's data handling went like this. SOAPnuke was used to process the raw data, throwing out any read that contained adapters or uncalled bases, had a mean Phred below 15, or lacked an exact constant-primer or identifier match. High-quality paired reads were merged with COPE v1.2.5, and unique nucleotide sequences were defined as clonotypes. MiTCR v1.1 was used to align clonotypes to the IMGT TRBV, TRBD and TRBJ reference segments. Only V-J combinations with frequency above 0.0001, covering 99.2% of repertoires, were analysed. The TCS score was defined as the ratio of F50 (clonal expansion) to E x V (chaos), calculated using BLOSUM62-based TCRdist between CDR3 peptides within each V-J. Welch's t-statistics and random forest reduced some 510 V-J features to 13, which were used in a naive Bayes classifier (R e1071). The public reads were reprocessed in TCRdb via fastp at Q25 and MiXCR, keeping in-frame beta chains. Here each entry gathers all rows of one CDR3 protein and keeps the most common genes and DNA. The authors' filters were not applied to this entry. This sample is represented by some 270,000 distinct CDR3 sequences; about 14% of them were singletons. The ten largest make up almost 8% of the sample.

Trimming takes 7 bases from V and 5 bases from J, and the germline ends sit 12 bases apart. Reading the germline V gene (reference sequence) gives CDR1 MNHEY and CDR2 SMNVEV. Taken from cysteine to phenylalanine, the CDR3 has 13 residues. Of all the DNA, just the CDR3 is kept, 39 bases in frame from base 1. On the study overall, not on this receptor specifically: Sample size was not statistically predetermined, and investigators were not blinded to group allocation. In validation, the model predicted progression to ophthalmopathy a median of roughly six months before onset, with approximately 70% sensitivity and around 76% specificity. Blood samples also contained most of the expanded thyroid clonotypes (frequency above 0.001), which suggests that blood repertoires may reflect thyroid immune responses. In cross-validation, a model built on a 13 V-J signature told ophthalmopathy apart from stable hyperthyroidism with about 90% sensitivity and about 81% specificity, and in testing the same model reached 80%/75%.

The hyperthyroidism patients were between 18 and 65 years old and newly diagnosed, with a disease duration of less than 2 months. The study excluded patients with uncontrolled infections, other autoimmune diseases, pregnancy or lactation. Diagnoses were based on clinical symptoms, serum thyroxine and TRAb, thyroid ultrasound and orbital computed tomography. For progressor patients, blood was drawn at the first diagnosis of hyperthyroidism, before any ophthalmopathy symptoms had appeared. PBMCs were isolated from 10 ml of fresh peripheral blood by Ficoll-Paque density gradient centrifugation. Patients classed as progressors first received a Graves' hyperthyroidism diagnosis and then went on to develop ophthalmopathy during follow-up. Total RNA was extracted using Trizol reagent, and RNA quality was assessed on an Agilent 2100 Bioanalyzer.

The clonotype originates from a woman aged 30 to 39 with Graves' hyperthyroidism that later progressed to Graves' ophthalmopathy. Recombination joined TRBV27 with TRBJ2-1, with no confident D gene call. What was sequenced was blood. The CDR3 has the sequence CASIQPTNNEQFF. The DNA reads as follows: TGTGCCAGCATTCAACCGACGAACAATGAGCAGTTCTTC.